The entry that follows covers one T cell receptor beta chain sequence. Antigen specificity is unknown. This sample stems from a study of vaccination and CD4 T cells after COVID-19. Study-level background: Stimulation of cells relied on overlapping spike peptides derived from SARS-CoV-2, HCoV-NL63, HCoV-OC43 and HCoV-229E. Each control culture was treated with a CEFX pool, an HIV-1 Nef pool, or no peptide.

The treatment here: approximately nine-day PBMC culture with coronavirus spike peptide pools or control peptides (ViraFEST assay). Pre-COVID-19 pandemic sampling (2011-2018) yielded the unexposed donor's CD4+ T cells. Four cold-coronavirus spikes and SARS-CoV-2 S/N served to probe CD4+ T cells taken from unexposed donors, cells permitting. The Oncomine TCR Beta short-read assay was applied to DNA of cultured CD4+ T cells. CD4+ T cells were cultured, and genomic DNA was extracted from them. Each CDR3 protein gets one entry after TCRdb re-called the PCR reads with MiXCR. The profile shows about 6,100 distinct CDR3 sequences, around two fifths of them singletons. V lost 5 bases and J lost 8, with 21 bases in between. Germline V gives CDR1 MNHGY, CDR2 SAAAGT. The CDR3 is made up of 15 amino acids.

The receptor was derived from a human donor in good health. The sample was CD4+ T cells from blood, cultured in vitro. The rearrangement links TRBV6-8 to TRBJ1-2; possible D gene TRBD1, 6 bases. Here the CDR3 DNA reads TGTGCCAGCAGTAACCACGCAATTTCAGGGGAAGGCTACACCTTC. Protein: CASSNHAISGEGYTF.